Listed here are 18 T cell receptor beta chains from one sample, sequenced in a study of T-cell memory formation after mild COVID-19. TCRdb analysed the 5' RACE reads with MiXCR anew, one entry per CDR3 protein. Here the sample spans roughly 150,000 distinct CDR3 sequences, roughly 13% being singletons. Sequencing input: PBMCs or a T cell subset sorted from them (not recorded which). The receptors shown here come from a man aged 18 to 30 who had mild COVID-19 (a few samples of this study predate the infection). Cell type and time point are not known.

The CDR3 DNA reads TGTGCCAGCAGTTCCGGGGCCAGAGAGACCCAGTACTTC. Its protein product is CASSSGARETQYF. The chain joins TRBV7-2 to TRBJ2-5; D could derive from TRBD1 or TRBD2 (5 bases each). The CDR3 runs to 13 residues. Germline loops: CDR1 SGHTA, CDR2 FQGNSA. V lost 6 bases and J 4 bases, leaving 12 bases between the germline ends.

In its sample, this clonotype was seen a few times. The rearrangement joins TRBV7-2 to TRBJ2-7, with TRBD2 matching over 11 bases. Germline CDR1 and CDR2: SGHTA and FQGNSA. V lost 3 bases, J lost 2 bases, and 3 bases stayed unmatched. This CDR3 region has 15 residues. This CDR3 is CASSFSSGGPYEQYF. CDR3 sequence (DNA): TGTGCCAGCAGCTTCTCTAGCGGGGGGCCCTACGAGCAGTACTTC.

This clonotype showed up just a few times. This chain connects TRBV28 to TRBJ1-1; possibly TRBD1 for D (5 bases). The CDR3 extends over 14 amino acids. With 3 bases removed from V and 10 bases from J, the gap between germline ends came to 18 bases. Germline loops: CDR1 MDHEN, CDR2 SYDVKM. CDR3 region: CASSLDGLTGGAFF. CDR3 bases: TGTGCCAGCAGTTTGGATGGCCTAACAGGTGGAGCTTTCTTT.

V usage is TRBV7-6 and J usage is TRBJ2-2; D uncertain. Germline-derived CDR1 and CDR2 are SGHVS and FNYEAQ. The CDR3 spans 14 residues. Trimming removed 5 bases from V and 5 bases from J, with 12 bases in between. CDR3 in amino acids: CASSPAQRTGELFF. The CDR3 DNA reads as TGTGCCAGCAGCCCAGCCCAAAGAACCGGGGAGCTGTTTTTT.

The chain joins TRBV9 to TRBJ1-6; D is possibly TRBD1 (5 bases). V lost 3 bases and J lost 14, with 18 bases in between. Looked up from germline, CDR1 is SGDLS and CDR2 is YYNGEE. This CDR3 spans 14 amino acids. The CDR3 sequence: CASSGPDSGVTLHF. CDR3 coding DNA: TGTGCCAGCAGCGGACCGGACTCGGGGGTAACCCTCCACTTT.

The chain carries TRBV11-2 and TRBJ1-2; weak D call: TRBD1 (5 bases). The CDR3 covers 14 residues. V lost 1 base and J 6 bases, leaving 12 bases between the germline ends. The germline V gene has CDR1 SGHAT and CDR2 FQNNGV. CDR3 bases: TGTGCCAGCAGCTTAGCTCCCAGGGTACATGGCTACACCTTC. It is translated as CASSLAPRVHGYTF.

This clonotype was observed a handful of times. This chain connects TRBV9 to TRBJ2-3; 11 nucleotides line up with TRBD2. Losses at the gene ends were 3 bases for V and 3 bases for J; bases not matched to a gene: 12. Germline V lookup: CDR1 SGDLS, CDR2 YYNGEE. This CDR3 contains 18 residues. CDR3 in DNA: TGTGCCAGCAGCGACCGCCTAGGGGGACTAGCGGCGACAGATACGCAGTATTTT. This encodes CASSDRLGGLAATDTQYF.

In its sample, this clonotype was seen a few times. J is TRBJ2-3 and V is TRBV20-1, with unresolved D. V lost 2 bases and J lost 5, with 17 bases in between. From germline, CDR1 is DFQATT and CDR2 SNEGSKA (reference sequence). This CDR3 comprises 15 residues. CDR3 sequence (DNA): TGCAGTGCTAGAAGTCCAGCTAGACATCTAGATACGCAGTATTTT. This sequence encodes CSARSPARHLDTQYF.

The rearrangement joins TRBV4-1 to TRBJ2-1; D is ambiguous. With 1 base removed from V and 0 bases from J, the gap between germline ends came to 10 bases. The CDR3 has 16 amino acids. Germline-derived CDR1 and CDR2 are MGHRA and YSYEKL. DNA for the CDR3: TGCGCCAGCAGCCAAGTCAATATGGTCTCCTACAATGAGCAGTTCTTC. This gives the protein CASSQVNMVSYNEQFF.

The chain carries TRBV18 and TRBJ1-2; 7 nucleotides line up with TRBD1. This CDR3 region has 15 residues. Germline trimming cut 2 bases from V and 4 bases from J; bases unmatched to any gene: 7. Germline CDR1 and CDR2: KGHSH and LQKENI. The CDR3 DNA reads as TGTGCCAGCTCACCAAGCGCACAGGGGCTCTATGGCTACACCTTC. Translation: CASSPSAQGLYGYTF.

The chain joins TRBV3-1 to TRBJ1-2; maybe TRBD1 (5 bases). Germline-derived CDR1 and CDR2 are LGHDT and YNNKEL (reference sequence). The CDR3 loop spans 14 amino acids. V shed 1 base and J shed 7 bases, with 13 bases lying between them. CDR3 region: CASSQVERGAGYTF. CDR3 DNA sequence: TGTGCCAGCAGCCAAGTGGAACGCGGGGCTGGCTACACCTTC.

This clonotype showed up just a few times. The chain joins TRBV6-5 to TRBJ2-5; no reliable D call. Germline V gives CDR1 MNHEY, CDR2 SVGAGI. The CDR3 contains 13 residues. Trimming removed 5 bases from V and 8 bases from J, with 15 bases in between. The CDR3 sequence: CASSQAPGRTQYF. The CDR3 nucleotides are TGTGCCAGCAGTCAGGCCCCCGGGCGAACCCAGTACTTC.

This clonotype was observed many times. CDR3 sequence (DNA): TGCGCCAGCAGCTTGGGTCCTTTCGCGGGTGAGCAGTTCTTC. Its protein product is CASSLGPFAGEQFF. V usage is TRBV5-1 and J usage is TRBJ2-1, with D possibly being TRBD2 (5 bases). V dropped 0 bases and J dropped 9 bases, with 13 bases sitting between them. This CDR3 is built from 14 residues. Per the germline V gene, CDR1 is SGHRS and CDR2 is YFSETQ. The variable domain in full, completed from reference TRBV5-1 and TRBJ2-1, reads KAGVTQTPRYLIKTRGQQVTLSCSPISGHRSVSWYQQTPGQGLQFLFEYFSETQRNKGNFPGRFSGRQFSNSRSEMNVSTLELGDSALYLCASSLGPFAGEQFFGPGTRLTVL.

This sequence joins TRBV29-1 and TRBJ2-3; 8 bases are shared with TRBD2. This CDR3 is built from 14 residues. V was clipped by 3 bases and J by 2 bases; unmatched bases: 4. Germline lookup yields CDR1 SQVTM and CDR2 ANQGSEA. The CDR3 DNA reads as TGCAGCGTTGACGCAGCGGGGGTCACAGATACGCAGTATTTT. Residues: CSVDAAGVTDTQYF.

The chain employs TRBV10-3 and TRBJ1-1, with TRBD1 as a possible D gene (6 bases). The CDR3 sequence is 12 residues long. CDR1 is ENHRY, CDR2 SYGVKD, per germline. Between the trimmed V and J ends, which lost 6 bases and 8 bases, there was a span of 13 bases. In DNA form, the CDR3 reads TGTGCCATCAGCAACCTCAGGGGCGAAGCTTTCTTT. This codes for CAISNLRGEAFF.

The chain is built from TRBV12-3 or TRBV12-4 and TRBJ1-2, with D perhaps matching TRBD1 (5 bases). Trimming removed 4 bases from V and 8 bases from J, with 11 bases in between. The CDR3 is 12 residues long. Written as DNA, the CDR3 is TGTGCCAGCAGTTCCCAGGGAACCGGCTACACCTTC. Translation: CASSSQGTGYTF.

The table lists this clonotype with a few counts. The chain combines TRBV6-5 with TRBJ1-4, with D possibly matching TRBD1 (5 bases). V was cut by 5 bases and J by 7 bases, with 17 bases left in between. Germline V gene lookup returns CDR1 MNHEY and CDR2 SVGAGI. This CDR3 has 15 residues. Written as DNA, the CDR3 is TGTGCCAGCAGTACGGGGGGAGCAGGTGGTGAAAAACTGTTTTTT. This sequence encodes CASSTGGAGGEKLFF.

This clonotype has a handful of counts. The chain couples TRBV5-3 to TRBJ1-1, with D possibly matching TRBD1 (5 bases). TRBV5-3 is given ORF status, its function remaining uncertain. Trimming left V 4 bases short and J 7 bases short, with 8 bases between. This CDR3 region has 11 residues. The CDR3 reads CARSLGLEAFF. The DNA for the CDR3 is TGTGCCAGAAGCCTGGGGCTTGAAGCTTTCTTT.